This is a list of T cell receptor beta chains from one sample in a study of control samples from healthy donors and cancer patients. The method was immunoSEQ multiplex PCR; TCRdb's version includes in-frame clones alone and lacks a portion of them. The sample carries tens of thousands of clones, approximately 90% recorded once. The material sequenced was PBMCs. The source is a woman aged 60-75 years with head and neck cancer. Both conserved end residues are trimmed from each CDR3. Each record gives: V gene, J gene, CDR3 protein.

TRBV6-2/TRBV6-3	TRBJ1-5	ASSLDRAQPQH
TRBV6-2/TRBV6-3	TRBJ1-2	ASSYTGRLHYGYT
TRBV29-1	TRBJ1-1	SVYQGVAEAF
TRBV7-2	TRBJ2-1	ASSFGPEEVGNEQF
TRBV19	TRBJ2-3	ASSTPKPGQGSDTQY
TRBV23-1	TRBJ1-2	AKTGGSGDT
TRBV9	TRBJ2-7	ASSVGQGVSYEQY
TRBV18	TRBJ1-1	ASSPPGSNTEAF
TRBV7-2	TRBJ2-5	ASSLGSGAWETQY
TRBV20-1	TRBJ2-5	SASNLEYGETQY
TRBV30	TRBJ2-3	ARGRGLARDTQY
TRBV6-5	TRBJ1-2	ASSRQPGAIVGYT
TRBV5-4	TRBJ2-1	ASSQGQGAWSEQF
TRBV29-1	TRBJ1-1	STRTEMNTEAF
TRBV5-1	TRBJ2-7	ASSSGGGLNYEQY
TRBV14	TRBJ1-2	ASSQELRGSGGYT
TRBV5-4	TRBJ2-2	ASSLAGQGRGELF
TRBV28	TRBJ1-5	ASSFSGYQPQH
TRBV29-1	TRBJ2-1	SVGSYNEQF
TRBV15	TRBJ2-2	ATSIRLAGSTGELF
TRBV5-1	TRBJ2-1	ASSLGIRTTGEQF
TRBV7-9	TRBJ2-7	ASSRTPRVEQY
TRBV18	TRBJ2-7	ASRSPAGIGEQY
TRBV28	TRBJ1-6	ASNPSAGANRANSPLH
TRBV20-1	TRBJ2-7	SAESSDEQY
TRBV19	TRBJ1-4	ASSIPSRGGEKLF
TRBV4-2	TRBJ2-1	ASSHLRQGPNEQF
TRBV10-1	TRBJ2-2	ASSENTGELF
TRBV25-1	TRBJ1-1	ASSSSYTEAF
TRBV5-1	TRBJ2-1	ASSQATDYNEQF
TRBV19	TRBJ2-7	ASKDRGYYEQY
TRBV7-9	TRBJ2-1	ASSWGSGTSRTNEQF
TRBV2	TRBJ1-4	ASSVMATNEKLF